The 11 T cell receptor beta chains below all came from one sample that was sequenced in a study of OX40 agonist ivuxolimab in advanced cancers. Repertoires were generated with immunoSEQ multiplex PCR, while TCRdb's copy carries only in-frame clones and drops some. The table has more than 75,000 clones, around 87% seen once; the top ten hold 0.8% to 1%. The sequences come from CD4+ or CD8+ T cells sorted from blood, collected in a trial of the OX40 agonist ivuxolimab. Source of these receptors: an adult with an advanced solid tumor such as melanoma, head and neck, liver or kidney cancer.

The chain links TRBV6-1 to TRBJ1-5, with D hard to call. The CDR3 loop spans 11 amino acids. Germline CDR1 and CDR2: MNHNS and SASEGT. Trimming removed 9 bases at V and 1 base at J, with 4 bases between. The CDR3 loop is CASQSNQPQHF. Written as DNA, the CDR3 is TGTGCCAGTCAGAGCAATCAGCCCCAGCATTTT.

This chain connects TRBV7-2 to TRBJ2-7, with a weak D call TRBD1 (5 bases). Germline-derived CDR1 and CDR2 are SGHTA and FQGNSA. The ends were cut back, 4 bases at V and 2 bases at J, with 15 bases in the middle. This CDR3 has 15 amino acids. CDR3 bases: TGTGCCAGCAGCTACGGGCAGGGATTAACCTACGAGCAGTACTTC. This translates into CASSYGQGLTYEQYF. Together with reference TRBV7-2 and TRBJ2-7, the CDR3 gives the full variable domain: GAGVSQSPSNKVTEKGKDVELRCDPISGHTALYWYRQSLGQGLEFLIYFQGNSAPDKSGLPSDRFSAERTGGSVSTLTIQRTQQEDSAVYLCASSYGQGLTYEQYFGPGTRLTVT.

The chain carries TRBV5-1 and TRBJ1-1, with D maybe TRBD1 (5 bases). The CDR3 runs 14 residues. Germline assignment: CDR1 SGHRS and CDR2 YFSETQ. The germline V and J ends were trimmed by 2 bases and 1 base, with 9 bases remaining between them. The CDR3, as DNA: TGCGCCAGCAGCTTATTTACAGGGAACACTGAAGCTTTCTTT. This gives the protein CASSLFTGNTEAFF.

The rearrangement links TRBV7-6 to TRBJ2-5, with D perhaps matching TRBD1 (6 bases). V dropped 3 bases and J dropped 2 bases, with 13 bases sitting between them. CDR1 and CDR2 from the germline V gene are SGHVS and FNYEAQ. The length of the CDR3 is 15 residues. CDR3 nucleotide sequence: TGTGCCAGCAGCTTCACAGGGCAGACTCAAGAGACCCAGTACTTC. It specifies CASSFTGQTQETQYF.

The gene calls are TRBV6-5 and TRBJ2-5; no clear D gene. The CDR3 totals 14 residues. Germline loops: CDR1 MNHEY, CDR2 SVGAGI. V was shortened by 0 bases and J by 4 bases, with 9 bases between the two germline ends. The CDR3 loop is CASSYSATRETQYF. DNA for the CDR3: TGTGCCAGCAGTTACTCTGCGACAAGAGAGACCCAGTACTTC.

The chain couples TRBV4-3 to TRBJ2-7, with no clear D. The CDR3 has 15 residues. Trimming pared 1 base from V and 6 bases from J, leaving 16 bases between. Looked up from germline, CDR1 is LGHNA and CDR2 is YSLEER. CDR3 sequence (DNA): TGCGCCAGCAGCCAAGGTATAACTATTGTATCCGAGCAGTACTTC. This codes for CASSQGITIVSEQYF.

This chain joins TRBV19 and TRBJ2-7; D is possibly TRBD1 or TRBD2 (6 bases each). The V gene lost 3 bases and the J gene lost 2 bases, with 17 bases spanning the gap. CDR1 and CDR2 (germline): LNHDA, SQIVND (reference sequence). There are 16 residues in the CDR3. CDR3 sequence: CASSIGGTPATYEQYF. CDR3 DNA sequence: TGTGCCAGTAGTATCGGCGGGACACCAGCGACCTACGAGCAGTACTTC.

The gene calls are TRBV5-1 and TRBJ2-2; the D gene is possibly TRBD2 (6 bases). Trimming took off 3 bases at V and 4 bases at J, with 10 bases between the two ends. The CDR3 sequence is 14 residues long. Germline V gene data show CDR1 as SGHRS and CDR2 as YFSETQ. The CDR3: CASSSTSFTGELFF. The CDR3 DNA sequence: TGCGCCAGCAGCTCCACTAGCTTCACCGGGGAGCTGTTTTTT.

This clone was picked up a small number of times. V usage is TRBV11-2 and J usage is TRBJ2-7; 15 bases fit TRBD2. The CDR3 spans 16 residues. CDR1 is SGHAT, CDR2 FQNNGV, per germline. The J segment lost 1 base and the V segment lost 5 bases, leaving 3 bases of the junction unmatched. CDR3 bases: TGTGCCAGCAGCCAGGGACTAGCGGGGGGATCCTACGAGCAGTACTTC. Amino acids: CASSQGLAGGSYEQYF.

The chain carries TRBV5-4 and TRBJ1-4; 12 nucleotides agree with TRBD1. Germline assignment: CDR1 SGHNT and CDR2 YYREEE (reference sequence). V lost 7 bases and J lost 8; bases outside the gene matches: 0. The CDR3 is 12 residues long. As DNA, the CDR3 is TGTGCCAGCGGGACAGGGGGCGAAAAACTGTTTTTT. Amino acids: CASGTGGEKLFF.

The V call is TRBV28, the J call TRBJ2-5; 13 positions match TRBD2. This CDR3 contains 17 residues. The V gene end was trimmed by 4 bases and the J gene end by 2 bases; junction bases not matched to a gene: 7. The germline CDR1 and CDR2 sequences are MDHEN and SYDVKM. The CDR3 loop is CASSSWTSGSLQETQYF. Written as DNA, the CDR3 is TGTGCCAGCAGTTCGTGGACTAGCGGGAGCCTTCAAGAGACCCAGTACTTC.